This T cell receptor (beta chain) was identified during a study of blood T cell repertoires in COVID-19. The CDR3 spans 14 residues. Trimming took 6 bases from V and 3 from J; bases not matched to a gene: 6. Germline loops: CDR1 KGHSH, CDR2 LQKENI. Measured with immunoSEQ multiplex PCR; TCRdb has only the in-frame clones, and not every one. The sample has 300,000 to 400,000 clones; 85% to 95% are singletons. Assignments of participants to cohorts depended upon their own reported clinical history. Sequenced: PBMCs or T cells enriched from blood (not recorded which). This TCR came from a woman aged 30 to 39 who had been exposed to COVID-19. The chain recombines TRBV18 with TRBJ2-7; 9 nucleotides match TRBD1. CDR3 residues: CASSPGQGNYEQYF. In nucleotides, the CDR3 is TGTGCCAGCTCCCCCGGACAGGGGAACTACGAGCAGTACTTC.